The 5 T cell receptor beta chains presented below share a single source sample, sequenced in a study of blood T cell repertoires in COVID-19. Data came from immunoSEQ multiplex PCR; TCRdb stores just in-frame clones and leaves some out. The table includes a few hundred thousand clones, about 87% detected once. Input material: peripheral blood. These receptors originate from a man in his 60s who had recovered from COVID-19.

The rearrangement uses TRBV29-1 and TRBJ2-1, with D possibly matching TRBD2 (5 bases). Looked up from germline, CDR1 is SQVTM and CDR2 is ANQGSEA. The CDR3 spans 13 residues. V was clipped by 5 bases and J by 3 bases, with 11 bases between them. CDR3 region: CSVSPAGYNEQFF. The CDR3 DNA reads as TGCAGCGTTTCCCCGGCGGGCTACAATGAGCAGTTCTTC.

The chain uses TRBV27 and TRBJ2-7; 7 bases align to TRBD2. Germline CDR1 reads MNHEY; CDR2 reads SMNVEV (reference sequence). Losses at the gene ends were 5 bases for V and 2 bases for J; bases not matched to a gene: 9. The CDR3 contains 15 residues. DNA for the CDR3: TGTGCCAGCAGTCCTTCGGGACTATTAACCTACGAGCAGTACTTC. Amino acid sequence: CASSPSGLLTYEQYF.

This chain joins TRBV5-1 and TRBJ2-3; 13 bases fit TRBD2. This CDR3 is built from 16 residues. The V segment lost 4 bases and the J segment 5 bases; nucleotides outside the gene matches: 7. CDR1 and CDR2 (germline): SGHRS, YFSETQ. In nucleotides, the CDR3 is TGCGCCAGCAGCGTAACTAGCGGGGGGGCCCAAGATACGCAGTATTTT. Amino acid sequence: CASSVTSGGAQDTQYF. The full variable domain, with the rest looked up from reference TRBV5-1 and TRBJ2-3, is KAGVTQTPRYLIKTRGQQVTLSCSPISGHRSVSWYQQTPGQGLQFLFEYFSETQRNKGNFPGRFSGRQFSNSRSEMNVSTLELGDSALYLCASSVTSGGAQDTQYFGPGTRLTVL.

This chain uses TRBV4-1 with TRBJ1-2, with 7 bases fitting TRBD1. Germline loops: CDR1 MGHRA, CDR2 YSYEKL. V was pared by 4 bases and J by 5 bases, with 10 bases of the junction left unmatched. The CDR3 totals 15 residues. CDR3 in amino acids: CASSLRQGEVYGYTF. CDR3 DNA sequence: TGCGCCAGCAGCCTGCGACAGGGAGAAGTTTATGGCTACACCTTC.

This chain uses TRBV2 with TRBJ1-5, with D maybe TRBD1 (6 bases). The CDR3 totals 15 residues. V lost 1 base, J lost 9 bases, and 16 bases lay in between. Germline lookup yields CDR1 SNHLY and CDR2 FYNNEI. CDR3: CASSEVGHPTGPQHF. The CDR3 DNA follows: TGTGCCAGCAGTGAAGTGGGACACCCTACGGGGCCCCAGCATTTT.